A single sample gave rise to the 27 T cell receptor beta chains below, sequenced in a study of blood T cell repertoires in COVID-19. The method was immunoSEQ multiplex PCR; TCRdb's version includes in-frame clones alone and lacks a portion of them. The sample consists of about 190,000 clones, around 85% of them appearing once. The sample comprised peripheral blood. The origin of the receptors is a man aged 30-40 years with acute or convalescent COVID-19.

Here the CDR3 DNA reads TGTGCCAGCAGAACAGGAGAGGTTGGAAACACCATATATTTT. Amino acids: CASRTGEVGNTIYF. The rearrangement uses TRBV7-9 and TRBJ1-3; D possibly corresponds to TRBD1 (5 bases). Germline lookup yields CDR1 SEHNR and CDR2 FQNEAQ (reference sequence). V was shortened by 6 bases and J by 3 bases, with 12 bases between the two germline ends. This CDR3 has 14 amino acids.

The genes are TRBV6-5 and TRBJ2-7, with 10 nucleotides matching TRBD2. Germline V gene lookup returns CDR1 MNHEY and CDR2 SVGAGI. This CDR3 is built from 14 residues. The V gene end was trimmed by 8 bases and the J gene end by 2 bases; junction bases not matched to a gene: 6. The DNA of the CDR3 is TGTGCCAGCGGAGGTAGCGGGGGGACCTACGAGCAGTACTTC. It yields the protein CASGGSGGTYEQYF.

In its sample, this clone was seen a few times. This chain uses TRBV27 with TRBJ1-1, with 10 nucleotides matching TRBD1. CDR1 is MNHEY, CDR2 SMNVEV, per germline (reference sequence). J gave up 7 bases and V 6 bases, and 8 bases lay outside the gene matches. This CDR3 is 14 amino acids long. CDR3 DNA sequence: TGTGCCAGCAGCCGACAGGGGGCGCCGAGTGAAGCTTTCTTT. This gives the protein CASSRQGAPSEAFF.

For the CDR3, the DNA is TGTGCCAGTAGTGCAAGGGGTCCCCTCAATGGCTACACCTTC. Translating gives CASSARGPLNGYTF. The chain employs TRBV19 and TRBJ1-2; weak D call: TRBD1 (5 bases). Germline CDR1 LNHDA, CDR2 SQIVND (reference sequence). V was trimmed by 5 bases and J by 6 bases, leaving 16 bases between them. CDR3 length: 14 amino acids.

This clone was seen once. The V gene is TRBV5-1, the J gene TRBJ1-3; D is unresolved. The germline V gene encodes CDR1 SGHRS and CDR2 YFSETQ. The CDR3 is 15 residues long. The ends were cut back, 0 bases at V and 6 bases at J, with 13 bases in the middle. The CDR3 here is CASSLAPGIENTIYF. The CDR3 DNA follows: TGCGCCAGCAGCTTGGCCCCCGGGATTGAAAACACCATATATTTT.

The chain has TRBV5-5 and TRBJ1-1; 8 nucleotides align to TRBD1. This CDR3 is 16 amino acids long. V was clipped by 3 bases and J by 0 bases; unmatched bases: 7. The germline gives CDR1 SGHKS, CDR2 YYEKEE (reference sequence). The CDR3 loop reads CASSYDRGRMNTEAFF. The CDR3 DNA reads as TGTGCCAGCAGCTACGACAGGGGCAGAATGAACACTGAAGCTTTCTTT.

V is TRBV9 and J is TRBJ1-2, with 8 nucleotides matching TRBD1. The length of the CDR3 is 14 residues. Germline CDR1 reads SGDLS; CDR2 reads YYNGEE. V was pared by 5 bases and J by 2 bases, with 5 bases of the junction left unmatched. The CDR3 protein is CASRGHRGNYGYTF. Written as DNA, the CDR3 is TGTGCCAGCAGGGGTCACAGGGGGAACTATGGCTACACCTTC.

This chain uses TRBV6-6 with TRBJ1-5; 9 bases align to TRBD1. The trim removed 5 bases at V and 7 bases at J, leaving 6 bases unmatched. The length of the CDR3 is 14 residues. Germline V CDR1 and CDR2: MNHNY, SVGAGI (reference sequence). The CDR3 sequence is CASSPRDREQPQHF. The CDR3 DNA reads as TGTGCCAGCAGTCCCCGGGACAGGGAACAGCCCCAGCATTTT.

The V and J genes are TRBV20-1 and TRBJ2-5; a weak D match, TRBD2 (5 bases). V lost 6 bases and J 4 bases, leaving 9 bases between the germline ends. The CDR3 is made up of 11 amino acids. Germline V gene data show CDR1 as DFQATT and CDR2 as SNEGSKA (reference sequence). The CDR3 reads CSAGGGETQYF. Here the CDR3 DNA reads TGCAGTGCCGGAGGCGGAGAGACCCAGTACTTC.

The sample holds one count of this clone. V is TRBV11-2 and J is TRBJ2-2, with 9 bases matching TRBD1. From germline, CDR1 is SGHAT and CDR2 FQNNGV. J gave up 1 base and V 5 bases, and 8 bases lay outside the gene matches. The CDR3 sequence is 17 residues long. The CDR3 sequence: CASSRRDRALNTGELFF. The CDR3 region has the DNA TGTGCCAGCAGCCGCCGGGACAGGGCCCTGAACACCGGGGAGCTGTTTTTT.

This chain connects TRBV19 to TRBJ2-7, with D tentatively TRBD2 (5 bases). The germline CDR1 and CDR2 sequences are LNHDA and SQIVND (reference sequence). The V gene lost 1 base and the J gene lost 0 bases, with 10 bases spanning the gap. This CDR3 spans 15 amino acids. CDR3 in DNA: TGTGCCAGTAGTATAGGTGGGGAGAGCTCCTACGAGCAGTACTTC. Translating it yields CASSIGGESSYEQYF.

The chain recombines TRBV15 with TRBJ1-1; no definite D call. This CDR3 spans 15 amino acids. Germline CDR1 reads LNHNV; CDR2 reads YYDKDF (reference sequence). V dropped 0 bases and J dropped 0 bases, with 8 bases sitting between them. The CDR3 nucleotides read TGTGCCACCAGCAGAGATACGGTCATGAACACTGAAGCTTTCTTT. Translation gives CATSRDTVMNTEAFF.

This clone was found once. This chain connects TRBV5-1 to TRBJ2-7, with D tentatively TRBD2 (6 bases). The CDR3 covers 14 residues. CDR1 is SGHRS and CDR2 is YFSETQ in the germline V gene. The V end lost 4 bases, the J end lost 2 bases, and 13 bases lay between the germline ends. The CDR3 sequence: CASSLIGGTYEQYF. CDR3 DNA sequence: TGCGCCAGCAGCCTTATCGGGGGAACCTACGAGCAGTACTTC.

CDR3: CASSLSGFTDTQYF. CDR3 coding DNA: TGTGCCAGCAGTTTATCGGGATTCACAGATACGCAGTATTTT. The chain recombines TRBV28 with TRBJ2-3; tentatively, D is TRBD2 (5 bases). The germline V gene encodes CDR1 MDHEN and CDR2 SYDVKM. The CDR3 contains 14 residues. V was cut by 1 base and J by 2 bases, with 7 bases left in between.

The chain carries TRBV6-5 and TRBJ1-6; 7 nucleotides agree with TRBD1. The V gene end was trimmed by 9 bases and the J gene end by 6 bases; junction bases not matched to a gene: 5. Germline V gene sequence: CDR1 MNHEY, CDR2 SVGAGI. The CDR3 runs to 13 residues. Here the CDR3 DNA reads TGTGCCAGTAGGGGACAGTCTAATTCACCCCTCCACTTT. Its protein product is CASRGQSNSPLHF.

V usage is TRBV11-3 and J usage is TRBJ2-1; TRBD2 might be the D (5 bases). The CDR3 runs 13 residues. The V gene's germline CDR1 is SGHNT and CDR2 YENEEA. V was cut by 0 bases and J by 12 bases, with 12 bases left in between. The CDR3: CASSLDQAGGQFF. The CDR3 region has the DNA TGTGCCAGCAGCTTAGATCAAGCAGGAGGGCAGTTCTTC.

The genes are TRBV19 and TRBJ2-2, with TRBD1 matching 7 bases. This CDR3 is built from 16 residues. The germline V gene encodes CDR1 LNHDA and CDR2 SQIVND (reference sequence). V trimming: 3 bases; J trimming: 1 base; junction bases outside the gene matches: 5. The CDR3 reads CASSIGRTGNTGELFF. The CDR3 DNA reads TGTGCCAGTAGTATCGGCCGGACAGGGAACACCGGGGAGCTGTTTTTT.

This sequence joins TRBV15 and TRBJ2-7, with TRBD1 matching over 11 bases. The trim removed 5 bases at V and 7 bases at J, leaving 4 bases unmatched. The length of the CDR3 is 13 residues. Germline CDR1 and CDR2: LNHNV and YYDKDF (reference sequence). CDR3 nucleotide sequence: TGTGCCACCAGCCCTGGGACAGGGGGGGAGCAGTACTTC. This encodes CATSPGTGGEQYF.

The genes are TRBV11-1 and TRBJ2-5; 9 nucleotides align to TRBD1. Trimming cost V 5 bases and J 1 base; bases outside gene matches: 2. The CDR3 spans 14 residues. From germline, CDR1 is SGHAT and CDR2 FQDESV (reference sequence). CDR3 coding DNA: TGTGCCAGCAGCCTACAGGGGGCCCAAGAGACCCAGTACTTC. Its protein is CASSLQGAQETQYF.

V usage is TRBV6-5 and J usage is TRBJ1-1; D ambiguous. The CDR3 runs to 14 residues. Trimming cost V 5 bases and J 3 bases, with 13 bases left between them. CDR1 is MNHEY, CDR2 SVGAGI, per germline. CDR3 residues: CASSRTSRDTEAFF. CDR3 nucleotides: TGTGCCAGCAGTAGGACTTCTCGGGACACTGAAGCTTTCTTT.

This clone was found once. This sequence joins TRBV21-1 and TRBJ1-5; the table's D call TRBD1 went unverified against the DNA. TRBV21-1 is a known pseudogene. This CDR3 has 15 residues. The CDR3 region has the DNA TGTGCCAGCAGTTTTTGGGCCAGTAGCAATCAGCCCCAGCATTTT. It encodes CASSFWASSNQPQHF.

V and J are TRBV5-1 and TRBJ2-3, with 11 bases identical to TRBD2. The CDR3 is made up of 15 amino acids. CDR1 and CDR2 from the germline V gene are SGHRS and YFSETQ. V lost 2 bases to trimming and J lost 6 bases; unmatched junction nucleotides: 5. The CDR3 protein is CASSFLAGGGDTQYF. The CDR3 region has the DNA TGCGCCAGCAGCTTCCTAGCGGGAGGAGGGGATACGCAGTATTTT.

This sequence joins TRBV28 and TRBJ1-5, with 8 bases matching TRBD1. Germline CDR1 is MDHEN and CDR2 is SYDVKM. There are 17 residues in the CDR3. V dropped 4 bases and J dropped 2; count of bases not matched to a gene: 10. CDR3 region: CASSSRSRGLGNQPQHF. In DNA form, the CDR3 reads TGTGCCAGCAGTTCGCGATCCAGGGGGCTCGGCAATCAGCCCCAGCATTTT.

The rearrangement uses TRBV19 and TRBJ2-3; maybe TRBD2 (5 bases). This CDR3 has 15 amino acids. Trimming stripped 3 bases from V and 0 bases from J, with 10 bases between. The germline V gene has CDR1 LNHDA and CDR2 SQIVND (reference sequence). CDR3 loop: CASSMWGASTDTQYF. The CDR3 nucleotides are TGTGCCAGTAGTATGTGGGGAGCTAGCACAGATACGCAGTATTTT.

The J gene is TRBJ2-3, the V gene TRBV24-1; D is possibly TRBD1 (5 bases). The length of the CDR3 is 17 residues. With 2 bases removed from V and 1 base from J, the gap between germline ends came to 15 bases. CDR1 is KGHDR and CDR2 is SFDVKD in the germline V gene. CDR3 region: CATSDSRQLLGTDTQYF. The CDR3 nucleotides read TGTGCCACCAGTGATTCCCGACAGCTTCTCGGCACAGATACGCAGTATTTT.

This chain joins TRBV5-1 and TRBJ2-5, with D possibly TRBD2 on 6 matching bases. The V end lost 2 bases, the J end lost 2 bases, and 13 bases lay between the germline ends. This CDR3 spans 15 amino acids. Germline V gives CDR1 SGHRS, CDR2 YFSETQ. The DNA of the CDR3 is TGCGCCAGCAGCTTACTGCCGGGAGCACAAGAGACCCAGTACTTC. Residues: CASSLLPGAQETQYF.

The DNA for the CDR3 is TGCGCCAGCAATAAGGACAGTCCTCGGTCCTACGAGCAGTACTTC. Protein sequence: CASNKDSPRSYEQYF. V usage is TRBV10-2 and J usage is TRBJ2-7; tentative D call: TRBD1 (6 bases). Germline V lookup: CDR1 WSHSY, CDR2 SAAADI. The CDR3 spans 15 residues. Trimming took 7 bases from V and 1 from J, leaving 17 bases between them.